The clone carrying this TCR beta chain was seen only a few times. The antigen is undetermined. Aged about 6 to 90, donors were systemically healthy Caucasians from Russia. Trimming stripped 7 bases from V and 0 bases from J, with 11 bases between. CDR3 length: 13 amino acids. The germline CDR1 and CDR2 sequences are SQVTM and ANQGSEA. These data belong to a study of blood T cells in healthy people across ages. General study points: Any changes in expanded clonotypes were possibly confounded, as donor CMV status remained unknown.

With a J-beta primer mix and a sample-barcoded 5' primer, a second PCR ran about 6 to 11 cycles. Through a template-switch adaptor with 12 random nucleotides, each cDNA molecule received a tag. TCRdb fed the 5' RACE reads into MiXCR, producing one record per CDR3 protein. The sample shows about 280,000 distinct CDR3 sequences, 27% of them seen only once. The receptor comes from a woman in her sixties or seventies in good health. What was sequenced was blood. The chain carries TRBV29-1 and TRBJ2-3; TRBD1 is a possible D gene (6 bases). The CDR3 here is CSGDRRSTDTQYF. CDR3 in DNA: TGCAGCGGCGACAGGCGAAGCACAGATACGCAGTATTTT.